Shown below are 23 T cell receptor beta chains from a single sample sequenced in a study of shared clonotypes between healthy human individuals. Method: immunoSEQ multiplex PCR; TCRdb's copy keeps in-frame clones and lacks some. The sample holds about 2.2 million clones, approximately 92% seen once. CD8 cells classed as naive were CD45RO-negative and positively selected for CCR7, excluding terminally differentiated effector memory CD45RA+ cells. Material: naive CD8+ T cells from PBMCs. These receptors originate from a man aged 18 to 30 in good health. Some clones in this sample may be carry-over from other donors' samples.

The chain combines TRBV29-1 with TRBJ2-1, with D possibly matching TRBD1 (6 bases). Germline values: CDR1 SQVTM, CDR2 ANQGSEA. The CDR3 has 14 residues. CDR3 region: CSCGQPVPTGEQFF. The CDR3 nucleotides read TGCAGTTGCGGACAGCCCGTACCTACTGGTGAGCAGTTCTTC.

The gene calls are TRBV28 and TRBJ2-1, with 9 bases aligning to TRBD2. The CDR3 extends over 16 amino acids. Germline V gene sequence: CDR1 MDHEN, CDR2 SYDVKM. Losses at the gene ends were 4 bases for V and 1 base for J; bases not matched to a gene: 5. This CDR3 reads CASSSTSGFSYNEQFF. CDR3 nucleotide sequence: TGTGCCAGCAGTTCGACTAGCGGTTTTTCCTACAATGAGCAGTTCTTC.

The J gene is TRBJ1-4, the V gene TRBV19; D is possibly TRBD1 (5 bases). The CDR3 is 20 amino acids. V lost 1 base and J lost 0, with 21 bases in between. CDR1 is LNHDA and CDR2 is SQIVND in the germline V gene (reference sequence). As DNA, the CDR3 is TGTGCCAGTAGTATAGTCGGACTAAGGGGCAGCCATGCAACTAATGAAAAACTGTTTTTT. Protein: CASSIVGLRGSHATNEKLFF.

This clone occurred a few times. V is TRBV6-5 and J is TRBJ2-1; TRBD2 matches 10 bases. The J segment lost 6 bases and the V segment lost 0 bases, leaving 5 bases of the junction unmatched. Per germline, CDR1 MNHEY and CDR2 SVGAGI. The CDR3 is 16 residues long. The CDR3 nucleotides read TGTGCCAGCAGTTACTCGACAGCTAGCGGGAGCAATGAGCAGTTCTTC. Its translation: CASSYSTASGSNEQFF.

V gene TRBV6-1 combines with J gene TRBJ2-2; D is ambiguous. This CDR3 spans 13 amino acids. Germline V gene data show CDR1 as MNHNS and CDR2 as SASEGT. V dropped 6 bases and J dropped 8 bases, with 13 bases sitting between them. The CDR3 region is CASRASATGELFF. The CDR3 nucleotides are TGTGCCAGCAGGGCTTCGGCCACGGGGGAGCTGTTTTTT.

The CDR3: CASSPRGQTYEQYF. The CDR3 region has the DNA TGTGCCAGCAGTCCCCGGGGTCAGACCTACGAGCAGTACTTC. This chain links TRBV27 with TRBJ2-7; D might be TRBD2 (5 bases). The V end lost 5 bases, the J end lost 2 bases, and 13 bases lay between the germline ends. CDR1 and CDR2 from the germline V gene are MNHEY and SMNVEV (reference sequence). CDR3 length equals 14 residues.

For this clone: The germline gene is not matched at one end of the junction; a read error may be the cause. J is TRBJ2-7 and V is TRBV11-2, with TRBD2 identical over 11 bases. The CDR3 extends over 15 amino acids. Per the germline V gene, CDR1 is SGHAT and CDR2 is FQNNGV. The CDR3 protein is CAGSNGTSGSYEQYF. The CDR3 DNA is TGTGCCGGCAGCAACGGGACTAGCGGCTCCTACGAGCAGTACTTC. Combining the CDR3 with reference TRBV11-2 and TRBJ2-7 gives the whole variable domain EAGVAQSPRYKIIEKRQSVAFWCNPISGHATLYWYQQILGQGPKLLIQFQNNGVVDDSQLPKDRFSAERLKGVDSTLKIQPAKLEDSAVYLCAGSNGTSGSYEQYFGPGTRLTVT.

The V call is TRBV27, the J call TRBJ2-3; D ambiguous. The germline V and J ends were trimmed by 4 bases and 6 bases, with 11 bases remaining between them. The CDR3 sequence is 13 residues long. In germline, CDR1 is MNHEY, CDR2 SMNVEV (reference sequence). The CDR3 bases are TGTGCCAGCAGTTATTACGGTGCGGATACGCAGTATTTT. Amino acids: CASSYYGADTQYF.

J is TRBJ2-7 and V is TRBV6-5, with D maybe TRBD2 (5 bases). The CDR3 totals 15 residues. CDR1 and CDR2 (germline): MNHEY, SVGAGI. The V gene lost 5 bases and the J gene lost 1 base, with 15 bases spanning the gap. CDR3 coding DNA: TGTGCCAGCAGTCTGAGGGCGGGTAGGTCCTACGAGCAGTACTTC. Protein product: CASSLRAGRSYEQYF.

With respect to this clone: The sample carries other DNA sequences with the same CDR3. This rearrangement joins TRBV13 to TRBJ2-1; D is uncertain. Trimming removed 0 bases at V and 5 bases at J, with 5 bases between. CDR1 is PRHDT, CDR2 FYEKMQ, per germline (reference sequence). The CDR3 extends over 13 amino acids. The CDR3, as DNA: TGTGCCAGCAGCTTAGGTAGAGACAATGAGCAGTTCTTC. Protein product: CASSLGRDNEQFF. The full variable domain, in which reference TRBV13 and TRBJ2-1 provide the parts outside the CDR3, is AAGVIQSPRHLIKEKRETATLKCYPIPRHDTVYWYQQGPGQDPQFLISFYEKMQSDKGSIPDRFSAQQFSDYHSELNMSSLELGDSALYFCASSLGRDNEQFFGPGTRLTVL.

Turning to this clone: The same CDR3 is also encoded by other DNA sequences in this sample. V gene TRBV12-5 combines with J gene TRBJ2-1, with D hard to call. Germline loops: CDR1 LGHNT, CDR2 FRNRAP. The V end was cut by 6 bases, the J end by 1 base, with 1 base between. CDR3 length: 11 amino acids. This chain's CDR3 is CASGSYNEQFF. CDR3 nucleotide sequence: TGTGCTAGTGGGTCCTACAATGAGCAGTTCTTC.

The V gene is TRBV4-3, the J gene TRBJ2-1, with 7 bases matching TRBD1. The CDR3 runs to 16 residues. The V and J ends lost 4 bases and 7 bases, in that order; junction bases with no gene match: 13. In germline, CDR1 is LGHNA, CDR2 YSLEER. The DNA of the CDR3 is TGCGCCAGCAGCCGATTGACAGGGATCATGAGGAATGAGCAGTTCTTC. It specifies CASSRLTGIMRNEQFF.

The chain joins TRBV9 to TRBJ2-5; D gene unclear. Between the trimmed V and J ends, which lost 4 bases and 1 base, there was a span of 11 bases. The germline CDR1 and CDR2 sequences are SGDLS and YYNGEE. The CDR3 runs to 14 residues. The CDR3 DNA is TGTGCCAGCAGCCCCCATGGCCTCCAAGAGACCCAGTACTTC. Translated, it gives CASSPHGLQETQYF.

The V call is TRBV4-1, the J call TRBJ1-1, with 7 bases identical to TRBD1. The CDR3 consists of 16 residues. The germline CDR1 and CDR2 sequences are MGHRA and YSYEKL. The V gene end was trimmed by 2 bases and the J gene end by 1 base; junction bases not matched to a gene: 7. In DNA, the CDR3 is TGCGCCAGCAGCCAACTACGGACAGGTGCGAACACTGAAGCTTTCTTT. This translates into CASSQLRTGANTEAFF.

V and J are TRBV5-1 and TRBJ1-1, with D perhaps matching TRBD1 (5 bases). Looked up from germline, CDR1 is SGHRS and CDR2 is YFSETQ. CDR3 length: 18 amino acids. V lost 4 bases, J lost 0 bases, and 22 bases lay in between. The CDR3 nucleotides are TGCGCCAGCAGCCCCTTTATATTTAAGGGGCCTATGAACACTGAAGCTTTCTTT. It yields the protein CASSPFIFKGPMNTEAFF.

This chain uses TRBV27 with TRBJ2-1, with D possibly TRBD2 on 6 matching bases. V gave up 7 bases and J gave up 0 bases, with 13 bases separating them. The CDR3 contains 15 residues. Germline V lookup: CDR1 MNHEY, CDR2 SMNVEV (reference sequence). The CDR3 spells CASIGGGASYNEQFF. CDR3 nucleotide sequence: TGTGCCAGCATTGGTGGAGGGGCCTCCTACAATGAGCAGTTCTTC.

The CDR3 here is CASSYSLAGGELFF. CDR3 DNA sequence: TGTGCCAGCAGCTACAGCCTAGCCGGCGGGGAGCTGTTTTTT. This chain joins TRBV11-2 and TRBJ2-2; D perhaps matches TRBD2 (5 bases). The germline V and J ends were trimmed by 4 bases and 7 bases, with 13 bases remaining between them. The CDR3 is made up of 14 amino acids. CDR1 and CDR2 from the germline V gene are SGHAT and FQNNGV.

This clone was found a few times. Other nucleotide sequences in the sample specify the same CDR3. The rearrangement links TRBV27 to TRBJ2-7, with TRBD1 matching over 7 bases. Germline loops: CDR1 MNHEY, CDR2 SMNVEV (reference sequence). The CDR3 is 13 residues long. V trimming: 6 bases; J trimming: 3 bases; junction bases outside the gene matches: 5. For the CDR3, the DNA is TGTGCCAGCAGCCCAGGGGGTGACTACGAGCAGTACTTC. Protein: CASSPGGDYEQYF.

The genes are TRBV4-3 and TRBJ2-1; 8 bases line up with TRBD2. J lost 2 bases, V lost 1 base, and 7 bases had no gene match. This CDR3 comprises 17 residues. Germline V gene sequence: CDR1 LGHNA, CDR2 YSLEER. CDR3 DNA: TGCGCCAGCAGCCAAGTTCCGGCGGGAGGCGCCTACAATGAGCAGTTCTTC. It is translated as CASSQVPAGGAYNEQFF.

The chain recombines TRBV28 with TRBJ1-1; D is possibly TRBD1 (5 bases). V gave up 7 bases and J gave up 5 bases, with 17 bases separating them. CDR3 length equals 14 residues. Germline lookup yields CDR1 MDHEN and CDR2 SYDVKM. DNA for the CDR3: TGTGCCAGCACCCACCCGGGGCTTGGGACTGAAGCTTTCTTT. As protein: CASTHPGLGTEAFF.

V usage is TRBV30 and J usage is TRBJ2-7; TRBD2 agrees at 8 bases. Germline V gene lookup returns CDR1 GTSNPN and CDR2 SVGIG (reference sequence). The V gene end was trimmed by 0 bases and the J gene end by 3 bases; junction bases not matched to a gene: 4. This CDR3 is built from 14 residues. The CDR3 here is CAWSVLAGNYEQYF. The DNA for the CDR3 is TGTGCCTGGAGTGTTTTAGCGGGAAACTACGAGCAGTACTTC.

The chain carries TRBV27 and TRBJ2-2, with 8 bases lining up with TRBD1. Trimming at V came to 4 bases and at J to 1 base, leaving 2 bases not matched to a gene. The CDR3 extends over 15 amino acids. Looked up from germline, CDR1 is MNHEY and CDR2 is SMNVEV (reference sequence). CDR3 DNA sequence: TGTGCCAGCAGTTCGACAGGGGTGAACACCGGGGAGCTGTTTTTT. Its protein product is CASSSTGVNTGELFF.

CDR3 in amino acids: CASSPGTSGRFHEQFF. The CDR3 nucleotides are TGTGCCAGCAGCCCCGGGACTAGCGGGAGGTTCCATGAGCAGTTCTTC. V is TRBV7-3 and J is TRBJ2-1; 15 bases are a match to TRBD2. Trimming removed 5 bases from V and 8 bases from J; junction bases left unmatched: 7. The CDR3 consists of 16 residues. Germline V gene sequence: CDR1 SGHTA, CDR2 FQGTGA.